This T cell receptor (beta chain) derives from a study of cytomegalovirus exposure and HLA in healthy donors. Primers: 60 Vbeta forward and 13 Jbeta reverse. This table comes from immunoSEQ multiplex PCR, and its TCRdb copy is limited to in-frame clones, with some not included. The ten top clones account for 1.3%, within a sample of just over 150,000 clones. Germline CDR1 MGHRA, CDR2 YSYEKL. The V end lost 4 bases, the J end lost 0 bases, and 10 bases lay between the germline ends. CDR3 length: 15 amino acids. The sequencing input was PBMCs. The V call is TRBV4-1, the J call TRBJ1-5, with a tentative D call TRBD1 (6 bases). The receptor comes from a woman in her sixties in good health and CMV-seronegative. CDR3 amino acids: CASSPRDNSNQPQHF. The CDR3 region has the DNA TGCGCCAGCAGCCCACGGGACAATAGCAATCAGCCCCAGCATTTT.